This TCR beta chain comes out of a study of T cells in Graves' hyperthyroidism and ophthalmopathy. General study points: Ophthalmopathy and stable hyperthyroidism were separated by a 13 V-J model.

This clonotype occurred many times. Its specificity is unknown. From germline, CDR1 is SNHLY and CDR2 FYNNEI. The V end lost 2 bases, the J end lost 6 bases, and 13 bases lay between the germline ends. There are 14 residues in the CDR3. Amplification of TCR beta CDR3 regions was performed using RNA transcripts as template. During a first-round RT-PCR of the TCR CDR3, the HTBI primer set was used. A single record per CDR3 protein comes from TCRdb applying MiXCR to the multiplex PCR reads. The table shows roughly 840,000 distinct CDR3 sequences, with over 35% occurring only once. The specimen was blood. V is TRBV2 and J is TRBJ2-5, with D unresolved. This clonotype was obtained from a man between 18 and 35 years old with Graves' hyperthyroidism. CDR3 in DNA: TGTGCCAGCAGTGAACTCCCCTCGCGGCAGACCCAGTACTTC. Residues: CASSELPSRQTQYF.